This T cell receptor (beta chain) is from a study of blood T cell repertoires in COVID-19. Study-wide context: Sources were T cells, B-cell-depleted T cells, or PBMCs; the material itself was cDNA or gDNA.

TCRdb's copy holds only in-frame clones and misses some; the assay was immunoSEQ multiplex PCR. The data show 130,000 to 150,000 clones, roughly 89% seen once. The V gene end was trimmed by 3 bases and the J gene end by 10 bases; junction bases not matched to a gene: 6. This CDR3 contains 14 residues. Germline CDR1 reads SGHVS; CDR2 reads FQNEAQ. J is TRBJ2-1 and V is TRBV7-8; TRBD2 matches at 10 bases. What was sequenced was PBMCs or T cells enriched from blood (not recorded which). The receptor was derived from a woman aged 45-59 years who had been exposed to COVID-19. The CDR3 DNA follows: TGTGCCAGCAGCTTCACTAGCGGGGCCAGGGAGCAGTTCTTC. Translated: CASSFTSGAREQFF. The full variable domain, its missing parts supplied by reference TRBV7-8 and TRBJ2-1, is GAGVSQSPRYKVAKRGQDVALRCDPISGHVSLFWYQQALGQGPEFLTYFQNEAQLDKSGLPSDRFFAERPEGSVSTLKIQRTQQEDSAVYLCASSFTSGAREQFFGPGTRLTVL.